This T cell receptor beta chain originates from a study of cytomegalovirus exposure and HLA in healthy donors listed by TCRdb under 2017. At the level of the whole study: According to an earlier analysis of a few hundred of the donors, about 180 million T cells yielded roughly 100 million unique TCR beta sequences and approximately 300 Gb of sequence data. The later analysis used no new phenotypic data to find candidate immune exposures, relying instead on TCR beta sequences and their occurrence across donors. The aim of the study was to test whether cataloging public T cell receptors could identify signatures of past pathogen exposure. The study used immunosequencing to profile the T cell repertoires of around 600 subjects and linked those repertoires to cytomegalovirus serostatus. Of the roughly 400 genotyped donors, 65% to 90% fell in the genetic ancestry cluster associated with self-reported Caucasian donors. About 300 gigabases of sequencing data and tens of millions of unique TCR sequences were included in an early release covering roughly 700 HLA-typed donors. All discovery cohort repertoires had been generated on a single sequencing platform. Alongside the repertoire data, information on donor age, sex, ethnicity and CMV serostatus was compiled. Class I and class II HLA loci were covered by the typing at four-digit resolution. An earlier analysis of some 600 of the donors applied high-throughput TCR beta sequencing to assess whether each TCR beta V gene segment acted as functional or pseudogenic. Roughly five DR-DQ haplotypes were handled as single units for association and clustering, since linkage in the cohort was strong. Typing coverage varied by locus: roughly 629-630 donors for A, B, C, DRB1 and DQB1; roughly 510 for DQA1; more than 600 for DPA1; roughly 450 for DPB1. Among a few hundred genotyped donors of the cohort, an average of approximately 250,000 unique TCR beta nucleotide sequences were sequenced per donor, 15% to 20% of them non-productive. A later genetic analysis took genome-wide SNP genotypes for 398 of the 666 donors and used that subset as a discovery cohort. Besides the first cohort of around 700 subjects, a separate validation cohort made up of 95 to 150 different subjects was used. The study combined high-throughput TCR immunosequencing, statistical association of individual TCRs with disease status, and machine learning to predict cytomegalovirus infection status. In a later analysis, previously published TCR beta repertoires from some 640 donors were re-analyzed and high-resolution HLA genotyping was added so that TCR occurrence patterns could be studied.

Library preparation used the immunoSEQ multiplex PCR assay. For the multiplex PCR, a mixture combining 60 forward primers for TCR Vbeta segments and 13 reverse primers for TCR Jbeta segments was used. The CDR3 region of rearranged TCR beta genes was amplified from genomic DNA by a multiplex PCR assay. On the Illumina HiSeq System, the amplified TCR beta libraries were sequenced as 87-base-pair reads. The original methods were these. A later analysis tallied tens of millions of unique TCR beta chains across the 550 to 850 repertoires, and around 9.9 million of those chains were shared by two or more donors. Raw reads were error-corrected and collapsed into unique sequences with a nearest-neighbor algorithm that merged closely related sequences to remove PCR and sequencing errors. Alignment of CDR3 sequences to IMGT reference sequences was used to assign V, D and J gene segments. For a sequence to be retained, a match of at least six nucleotides to both a V gene segment and a J gene segment was required. A rearrangement counted as productive if the CDR3 had no stop codons and remained in frame with V and J, and every other rearrangement counted as non-productive. Following IMGT convention, CDR3 was defined as the stretch from the second conserved V-encoded cysteine to the conserved J-encoded phenylalanine. In an earlier analysis of more than 550 of the donors, sequences lacking an unambiguous match to a single V gene segment were excluded. An earlier analysis of under 750 of the donors called V segments functional above 56.7% productive rearrangements and segregating when the between-donor standard deviation exceeded 5%. A statistical classification framework was developed to diagnose cytomegalovirus status using the catalog of TCR beta chain sequences. V and J gene assignment, in a later analysis, came from comparing TCR nucleotide sequences with IMGT/GENE-DB human TR gene sequences. Using the TCRdist pipeline, a later analysis assigned CDR3 sequences along with most-parsimonious VDJ recombination scenarios. In a later analysis, each TCR beta chain was defined by its CDR3 amino acid sequence together with its V-gene family, and reads without a unique V-gene family were excluded. To address suspected cross-contamination and a sequencing artifact, a later analysis removed around 590 highly shared, low-generation-probability nucleotide sequences. For each public chain, a later analysis derived a clonal expansion index from normalized ranks of inferred template counts within each repertoire. A later analysis computed generation probabilities with a VDJ recombination model fitted to out-of-frame rearrangements, and checked the results against IGoR. A later analysis scored TCR-TCR, TCR-HLA and TCR-CMV co-occurrence with hypergeometric tests, applying a repertoire-size bias correction to TCR pairs. In a later analysis, false discovery rates were estimated by permuting HLA or CMV assignments 20 times. In a later analysis, co-occurring TCRs were grouped with DBSCAN, and TCRdist sequence similarity was added when clustering was performed within HLA-allele-positive subsets. For co-occurrence clustering, repertoires with fewer than 30,000 or more than 120,000 public chains were excluded, along with roughly 5 repertoires with anomalous nucleotide sharing. TCRdb's version of the immuneACCESS table is confined to in-frame rearrangements and falls short of the full clone set. An unresolved V gene accounts for under half of the shortfall where checked; the remainder is of unknown origin. For V, J and clone size, that table is used; D and trimming come from the DNA. For this sample there are some 150,000 clones; about three quarters appear just once. The top ten hold approximately 4% of the sample.

V sheds 1 base and J sheds 5 bases, leaving 14 bases between their ends. Counted from cysteine to phenylalanine, this CDR3 has 15 amino acids. The DNA shown is the 45-base CDR3, in frame from base 1. Sequences SGHAT (CDR1) and FQNNGV (CDR2) are obtained from the germline V gene. A note on this clone: Its antigen specificity is not known. There are no base qualities to consult, and no much larger clone falls within one base.

In total, about 650 healthy bone marrow donors made up the cohort. At the time of sampling, all cohort members were nominally healthy, though unrecorded immune exposures were likely present. The donor tested CMV seronegative and was one of the 352 seronegative cohort members. A peripheral blood sample was collected from each donor, and TCR beta sequencing was performed on peripheral blood mononuclear cells. The Qiagen DNeasy Blood Extraction Kit was used to extract genomic DNA from the blood cell samples. Broad study findings and their caveats: An earlier analysis of around 540 of the donors showed that most TCR beta V segments appeared in productive rearrangements either about 87% or about 30% of the time, which broadly matched IMGT annotations. V-gene and J-gene trimming of TCR beta chains was associated with a missense DCLRE1C variant in a later genetic analysis, and the association was replicated in an independent cohort. Because HLA typing was missing for some donors at each locus, association tests included only the typed subset. According to a later analysis, most CMV-associated TCR beta chains appeared to be HLA-restricted, and the HLA associations seemed to be driven largely by CMV exposure. Correlated functional status among segregating V segments might reflect linkage disequilibrium, but an unknown experimental factor could not be ruled out. A later analysis reported that several top co-occurrence clusters appeared linked to parvovirus B19, influenza, CMV and Epstein-Barr virus. Some IMGT-functional V segments, including TRBV6-2 and TRBV6-3, could not be told apart with the 87-base-pair reads, so those segments were excluded. A later analysis found that HLA-associated TCR beta chains were more clonally expanded and had lower generation probabilities than equally common non-associated chains. Across donors, most TCR sequences were observed very rarely, whereas some public TCRs were present in many individuals. At a false discovery rate of 0.05, a later analysis linked around 15,000 TCR beta sequences to specific HLA alleles. The classifier was reported to diagnose cytomegalovirus status with high specificity and sensitivity in both the original and validation cohorts. A few of the identified cytomegalovirus-associated TCR beta chains were confirmed in vitro to be specific for cytomegalovirus antigens. Roughly 17 rarely observed V segments, including chromosome 9 orphons, were excluded from the earlier analysis of 550 to 700 of the donors because counts were too low. When HLA alleles, especially DR and DQ, strongly co-occurred, TCR associations were difficult to assign to individual alleles. A further reported finding was that TCR beta sequences accurately predicted the HLA-A and HLA-B alleles for most subjects in the first cohort. In a later analysis, the rate of TCR association differed among HLA loci, with DRB1 alleles having the most associated TCRs and HLA-C alleles having the fewest. The study listed 150 to 200 TCR beta chains as associated with cytomegalovirus. Immune exposure information for the cohort was limited to CMV serostatus. A later genetic analysis reported fewer N-insertions in productive TCRs among donors in an Asian-associated ancestry cluster than the roughly 700-donor mean. The cohort was sequenced for TCR beta chains only, and without alpha or paired-chain data the features that could be detected were limited. Sequencing depth was assumed to be roughly uniform across donors in the presence/absence analyses, though that assumption may not hold. The authors suggested that the approach could potentially be generalized to other disease states and immunological phenotypes. The sequencing pipeline was judged likely to have produced a cluster of highly shared sequence variants as a technical artifact.

The receptor's source is a woman aged 40-49 years in good health and CMV-seronegative. The rearranged chain carries TRBV11-2 and TRBJ2-5; the D gene remains uncertain. Sequenced sample: PBMCs. The CDR3 corresponds to CASSLAQTTGETQYF. The bases are TGTGCCAGCAGCTTAGCCCAAACCACGGGTGAGACCCAGTACTTC.